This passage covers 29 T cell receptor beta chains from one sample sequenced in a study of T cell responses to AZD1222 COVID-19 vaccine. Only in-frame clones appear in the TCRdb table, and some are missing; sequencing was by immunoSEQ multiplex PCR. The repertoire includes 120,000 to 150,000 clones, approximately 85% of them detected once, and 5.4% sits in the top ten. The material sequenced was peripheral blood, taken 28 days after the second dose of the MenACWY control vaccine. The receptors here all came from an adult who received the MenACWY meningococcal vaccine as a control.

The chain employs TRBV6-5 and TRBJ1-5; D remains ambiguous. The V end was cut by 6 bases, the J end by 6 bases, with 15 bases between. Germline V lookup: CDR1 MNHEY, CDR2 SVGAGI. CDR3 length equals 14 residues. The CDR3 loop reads CASSLEIVPQPQHF. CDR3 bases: TGTGCCAGCAGCCTAGAGATAGTTCCTCAGCCCCAGCATTTT.

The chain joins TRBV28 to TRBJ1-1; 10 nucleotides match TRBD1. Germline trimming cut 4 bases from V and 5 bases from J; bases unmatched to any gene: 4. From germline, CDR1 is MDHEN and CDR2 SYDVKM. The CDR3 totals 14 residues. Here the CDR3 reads CASSSRDRGTEAFF. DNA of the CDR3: TGTGCCAGCAGTTCCAGGGACAGGGGAACTGAAGCTTTCTTT.

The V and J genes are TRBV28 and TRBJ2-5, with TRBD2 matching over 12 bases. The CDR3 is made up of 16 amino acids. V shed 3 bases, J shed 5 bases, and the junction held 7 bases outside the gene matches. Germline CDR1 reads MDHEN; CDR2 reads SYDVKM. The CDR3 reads CASSLRLAGGRETQYF. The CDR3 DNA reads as TGTGCCAGCAGTTTGAGGCTAGCGGGAGGGCGGGAGACCCAGTACTTC.

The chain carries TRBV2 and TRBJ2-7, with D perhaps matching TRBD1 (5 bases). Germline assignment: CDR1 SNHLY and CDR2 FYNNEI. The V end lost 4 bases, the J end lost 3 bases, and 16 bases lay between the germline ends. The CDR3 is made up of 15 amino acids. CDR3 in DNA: TGTGCCAGCAGTGCAACAAGGGGATACAGCTACGAGCAGTACTTC. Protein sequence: CASSATRGYSYEQYF.

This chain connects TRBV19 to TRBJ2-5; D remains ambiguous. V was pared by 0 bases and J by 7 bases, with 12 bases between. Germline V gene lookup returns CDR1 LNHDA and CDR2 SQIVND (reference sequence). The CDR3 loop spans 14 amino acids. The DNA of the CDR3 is TGTGCCAGTAGTATAGATCGAGTGGAGTCGACCCAGTACTTC. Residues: CASSIDRVESTQYF.

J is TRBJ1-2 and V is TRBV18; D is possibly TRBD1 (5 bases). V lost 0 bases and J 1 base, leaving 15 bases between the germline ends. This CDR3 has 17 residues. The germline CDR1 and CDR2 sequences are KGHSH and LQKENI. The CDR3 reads CASSPPGPSAFNYGYTF. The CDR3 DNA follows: TGTGCCAGCTCACCACCGGGACCCTCGGCCTTTAACTATGGCTACACCTTC.

CDR3 nucleotide sequence: TGCAGCGCATACGGACAGGGTACAAACACCATATATTTT. This codes for CSAYGQGTNTIYF. The rearrangement joins TRBV29-1 to TRBJ1-3; 8 nucleotides align to TRBD1. Losses at the gene ends were 7 bases for V and 6 bases for J; bases not matched to a gene: 8. CDR1 and CDR2 (germline): SQVTM, ANQGSEA. The CDR3 consists of 13 residues.

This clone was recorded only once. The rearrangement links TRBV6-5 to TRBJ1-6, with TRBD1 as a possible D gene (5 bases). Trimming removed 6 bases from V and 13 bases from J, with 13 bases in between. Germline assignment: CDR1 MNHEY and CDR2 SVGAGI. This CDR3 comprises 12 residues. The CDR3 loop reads CASSPRVPPLHF. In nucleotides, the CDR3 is TGTGCCAGCAGCCCCAGGGTTCCCCCCCTCCACTTT.

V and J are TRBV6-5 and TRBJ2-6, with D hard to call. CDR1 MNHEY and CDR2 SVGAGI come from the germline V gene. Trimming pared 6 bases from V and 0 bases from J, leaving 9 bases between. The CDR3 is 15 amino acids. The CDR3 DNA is TGTGCCAGCAGCCCGTCGTACTCTGGGGCCAACGTCCTGACTTTC. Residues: CASSPSYSGANVLTF.

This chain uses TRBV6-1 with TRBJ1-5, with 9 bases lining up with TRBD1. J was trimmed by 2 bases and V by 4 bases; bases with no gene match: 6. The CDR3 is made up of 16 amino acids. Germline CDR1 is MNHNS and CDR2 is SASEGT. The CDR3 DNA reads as TGTGCCAGCAGTGGGCGCCGGACAGGGGGCAATCAGCCCCAGCATTTT. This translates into CASSGRRTGGNQPQHF.

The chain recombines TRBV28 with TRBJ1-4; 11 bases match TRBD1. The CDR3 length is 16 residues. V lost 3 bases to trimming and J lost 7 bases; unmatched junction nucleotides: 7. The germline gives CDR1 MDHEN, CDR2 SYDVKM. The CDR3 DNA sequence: TGTGCCAGCAGTTTCGGACAGGGGGCCCCGTTTGAAAAACTGTTTTTT. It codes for CASSFGQGAPFEKLFF.

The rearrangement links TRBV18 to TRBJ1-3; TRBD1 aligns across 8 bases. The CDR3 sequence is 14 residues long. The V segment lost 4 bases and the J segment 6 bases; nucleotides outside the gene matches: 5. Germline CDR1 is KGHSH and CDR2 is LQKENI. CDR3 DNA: TGTGCCAGCTCACTTGGACAGGGAGAAAACACCATATATTTT. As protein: CASSLGQGENTIYF.

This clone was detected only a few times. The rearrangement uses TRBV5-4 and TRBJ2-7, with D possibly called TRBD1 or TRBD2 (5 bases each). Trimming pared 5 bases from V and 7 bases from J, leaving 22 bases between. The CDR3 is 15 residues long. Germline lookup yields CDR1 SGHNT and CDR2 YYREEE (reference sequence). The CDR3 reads CASRKAGTDLREQYF. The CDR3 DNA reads TGTGCCAGCAGAAAGGCCGGGACGGATCTACGGGAGCAGTACTTC.

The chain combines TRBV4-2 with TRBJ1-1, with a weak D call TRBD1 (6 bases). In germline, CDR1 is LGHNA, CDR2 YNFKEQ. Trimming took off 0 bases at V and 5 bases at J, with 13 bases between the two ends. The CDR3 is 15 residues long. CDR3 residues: CASSQDLTGTTEAFF. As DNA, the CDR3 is TGTGCCAGCAGCCAAGATCTTACAGGGACAACTGAAGCTTTCTTT.

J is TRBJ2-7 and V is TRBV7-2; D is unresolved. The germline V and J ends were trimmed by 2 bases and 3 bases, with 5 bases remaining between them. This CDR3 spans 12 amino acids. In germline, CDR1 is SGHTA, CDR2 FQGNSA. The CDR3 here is CASSLWGYEQYF. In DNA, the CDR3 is TGTGCCAGCAGCTTATGGGGCTACGAGCAGTACTTC. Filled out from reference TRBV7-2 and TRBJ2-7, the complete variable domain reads GAGVSQSPSNKVTEKGKDVELRCDPISGHTALYWYRQSLGQGLEFLIYFQGNSAPDKSGLPSDRFSAERTGGSVSTLTIQRTQQEDSAVYLCASSLWGYEQYFGPGTRLTVT.

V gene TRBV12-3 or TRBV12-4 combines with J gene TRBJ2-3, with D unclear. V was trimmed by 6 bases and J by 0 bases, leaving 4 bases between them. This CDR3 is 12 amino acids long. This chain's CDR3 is CASSTSTDTQYF. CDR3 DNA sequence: TGTGCCAGCAGCACTAGCACAGATACGCAGTATTTT.

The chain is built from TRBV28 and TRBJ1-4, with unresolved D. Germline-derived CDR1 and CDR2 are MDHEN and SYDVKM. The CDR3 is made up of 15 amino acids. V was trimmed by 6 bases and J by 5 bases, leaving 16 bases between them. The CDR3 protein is CASSPFNGLNEKLFF. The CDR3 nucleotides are TGTGCCAGCAGCCCTTTCAACGGCCTAAATGAAAAACTGTTTTTT.

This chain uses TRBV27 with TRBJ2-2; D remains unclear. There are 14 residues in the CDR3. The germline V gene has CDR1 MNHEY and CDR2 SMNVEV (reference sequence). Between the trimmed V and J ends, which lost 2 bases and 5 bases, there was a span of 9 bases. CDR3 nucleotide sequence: TGTGCCAGCAGTTTAGTTTTAGGGACCGGGGAGCTGTTTTTT. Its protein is CASSLVLGTGELFF.

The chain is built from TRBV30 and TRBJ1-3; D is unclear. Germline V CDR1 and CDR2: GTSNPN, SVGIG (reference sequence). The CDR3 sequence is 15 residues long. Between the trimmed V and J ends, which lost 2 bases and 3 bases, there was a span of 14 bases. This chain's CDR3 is CAWSLPGLGGNTIYF. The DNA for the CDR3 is TGTGCCTGGAGTCTTCCGGGGTTAGGTGGAAACACCATATATTTT. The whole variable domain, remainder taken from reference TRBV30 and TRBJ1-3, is SQTIHQWPATLVQPVGSPLSLECTVEGTSNPNLYWYRQAAGRGLQLLFYSVGIGQISSEVPQNLSASRPQDRQFILSSKKLLLSDSGFYLCAWSLPGLGGNTIYFGEGSWLTVV.

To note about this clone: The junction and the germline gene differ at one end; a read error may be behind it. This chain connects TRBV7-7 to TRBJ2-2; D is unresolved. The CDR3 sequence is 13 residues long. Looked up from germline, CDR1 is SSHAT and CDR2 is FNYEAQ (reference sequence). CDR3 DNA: TGTGCTAGCAGCTACCGGGACACCGGGGAGCTGTTTTTT. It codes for CASSYRDTGELFF. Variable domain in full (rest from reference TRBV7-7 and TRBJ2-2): GAGVSQSPRYKVTKRGQDVTLRCDPISSHATLYWYQQALGQGPEFLTYFNYEAQPDKSGLPSDRFSAERPEGSISTLTIQRTEQRDSAMYRCASSYRDTGELFFGEGSRLTVL.

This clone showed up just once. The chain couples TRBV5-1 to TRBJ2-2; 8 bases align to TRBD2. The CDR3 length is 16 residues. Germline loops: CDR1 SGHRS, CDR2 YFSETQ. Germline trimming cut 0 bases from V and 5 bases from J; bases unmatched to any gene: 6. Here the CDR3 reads CASSLVGGADTGELFF. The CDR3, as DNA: TGCGCCAGCAGCTTGGTCGGGGGGGCCGATACCGGGGAGCTGTTTTTT.

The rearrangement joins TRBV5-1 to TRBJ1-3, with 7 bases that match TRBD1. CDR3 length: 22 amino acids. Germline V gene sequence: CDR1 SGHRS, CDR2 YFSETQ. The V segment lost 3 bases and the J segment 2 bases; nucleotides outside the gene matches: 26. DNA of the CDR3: TGCGCCAGCAGCTCGAGGGAATCCGGGACAGTCTTCTCCTTGTCCCCTGGAAACACCATATATTTT. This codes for CASSSRESGTVFSLSPGNTIYF.

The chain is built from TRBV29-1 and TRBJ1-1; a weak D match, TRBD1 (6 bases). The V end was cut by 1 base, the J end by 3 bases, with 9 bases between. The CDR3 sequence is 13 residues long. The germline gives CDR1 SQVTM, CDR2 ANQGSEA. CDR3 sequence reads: CSVEGYRDTEAFF. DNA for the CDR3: TGCAGCGTTGAAGGATACAGGGACACTGAAGCTTTCTTT.

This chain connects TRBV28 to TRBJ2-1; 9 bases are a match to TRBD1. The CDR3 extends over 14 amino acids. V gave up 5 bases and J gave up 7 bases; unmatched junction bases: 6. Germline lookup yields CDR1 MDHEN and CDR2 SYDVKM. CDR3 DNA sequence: TGTGCCAGCAGTCCAAGGACAGGGGAAAATGAGCAGTTCTTC. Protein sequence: CASSPRTGENEQFF.

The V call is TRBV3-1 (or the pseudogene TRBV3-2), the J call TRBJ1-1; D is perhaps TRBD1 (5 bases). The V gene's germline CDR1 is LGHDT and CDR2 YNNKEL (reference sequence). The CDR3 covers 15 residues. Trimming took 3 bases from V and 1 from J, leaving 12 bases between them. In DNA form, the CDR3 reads TGTGCCAGCAGCCAGTCGGACACCCCGAACACTGAAGCTTTCTTT. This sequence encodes CASSQSDTPNTEAFF.

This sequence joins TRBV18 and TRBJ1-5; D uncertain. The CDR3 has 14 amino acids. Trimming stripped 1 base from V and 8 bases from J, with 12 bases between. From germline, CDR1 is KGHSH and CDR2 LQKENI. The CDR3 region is CASSPQQTEEPQHF. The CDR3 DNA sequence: TGTGCCAGCTCACCACAGCAAACGGAAGAGCCCCAGCATTTT. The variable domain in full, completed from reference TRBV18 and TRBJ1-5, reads NAGVMQNPRHLVRRRGQEARLRCSPMKGHSHVYWYRQLPEEGLKFMVYLQKENIIDESGMPKERFSAEFPKEGPSILRIQQVVRGDSAAYFCASSPQQTEEPQHFGDGTRLSIL.

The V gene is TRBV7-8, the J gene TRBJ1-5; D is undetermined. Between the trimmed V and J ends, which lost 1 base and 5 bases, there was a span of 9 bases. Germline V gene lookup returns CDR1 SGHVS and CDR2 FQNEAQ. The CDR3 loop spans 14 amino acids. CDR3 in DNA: TGTGCCAGCAGCTTAGTTGGCGTGGATCAGCCCCAGCATTTT. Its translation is CASSLVGVDQPQHF.

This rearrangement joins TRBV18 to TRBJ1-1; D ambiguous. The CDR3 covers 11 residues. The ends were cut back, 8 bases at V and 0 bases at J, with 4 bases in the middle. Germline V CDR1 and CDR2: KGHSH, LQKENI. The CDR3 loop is CASQMNTEAFF. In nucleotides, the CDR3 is TGTGCCAGCCAGATGAACACTGAAGCTTTCTTT.

CDR3 DNA sequence: TGCGCCAGCAGCCGAGACAACAATCCGGGACAGGTGAATCAGCCCCAGCATTTT. Amino acid sequence: CASSRDNNPGQVNQPQHF. V and J are TRBV4-1 and TRBJ1-5, with 8 bases aligning to TRBD1. The CDR3 extends over 18 amino acids. Germline lookup yields CDR1 MGHRA and CDR2 YSYEKL. V lost 4 bases, J lost 4 bases, and 15 bases stayed unmatched.